Reported below is one T cell receptor beta chain. Sequencing used immunoSEQ multiplex PCR; TCRdb keeps in-frame clones, though not all of them. The sample carries some 150,000 clones, roughly 75% recorded once. Trimming took 3 bases from V and 8 from J, leaving 10 bases between them. The CDR3 loop spans 12 amino acids. Germline assignment: CDR1 LGHDT and CDR2 YNNKEL (reference sequence). The entry originates in a study of blood T cell repertoires in COVID-19. Living in 24 US areas, the participants were between roughly 18 and 90 years of age. Material: PBMCs or T cells enriched from blood (not recorded which). The V gene is TRBV3-1 (or the pseudogene TRBV3-2), the J gene TRBJ1-2, with D possibly matching TRBD1 (5 bases). This TCR derives from a woman aged 45-60 years who had recovered from COVID-19. The CDR3 nucleotides read TGTGCCAGCAGCCAGGCAACAGGAGGCTACACCTTC. Protein sequence: CASSQATGGYTF.